This TCR beta chain was captured in a study of molecular identifiers for immune sequencing clone quantification. TCRdb re-derived calls from the PCR reads in MiXCR, one entry per CDR3 protein. The sample consists of roughly 320,000 distinct CDR3 sequences, under 25% of them appearing once. The CDR3 contains 15 residues. Germline CDR1 is MDHEN and CDR2 is SYDVKM. The J segment lost 0 bases and the V segment lost 3 bases, leaving 2 bases of the junction unmatched. Sorting captured naive CD8 T cells as CD8+CD4-CCR7+CD45RA+. With regard to this clonotype: Its antigen is currently unknown. This may come from a read error, since a much larger clone is one base off.

Study findings and constraints: Clones exceeding 20 RNA copies carried over 97% of effector molecules but under 1% of naive-cell molecules. In a background of around 1 million naive cells, spiked Jurkat TCR RNA from one cell was reportedly detectable.

Specimen: naive CD8+ T cells from blood, with Jurkat cell RNA spiked in. Subset denoted: FACS-sorted CD8+CD4-CCR7+CD45RA+ naive T cells. The rearrangement joins TRBV28 to TRBJ2-4; the match to TRBD1 covers 7 bases. The origin of this receptor is a human donor in good health. Some libraries in this study had Jurkat cell RNA spiked in. The CDR3 here is CASSLTGIAKNIQYF. CDR3 sequence (DNA): TGTGCCAGCAGTTTGACAGGGATAGCCAAAAACATTCAGTACTTC.